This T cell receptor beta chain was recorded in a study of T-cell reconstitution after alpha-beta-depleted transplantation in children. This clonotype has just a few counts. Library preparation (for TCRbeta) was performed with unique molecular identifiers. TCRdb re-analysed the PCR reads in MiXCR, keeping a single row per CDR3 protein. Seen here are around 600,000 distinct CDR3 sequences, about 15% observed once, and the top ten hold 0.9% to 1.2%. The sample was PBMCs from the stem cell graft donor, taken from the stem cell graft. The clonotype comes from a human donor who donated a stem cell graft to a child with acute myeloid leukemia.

CDR3 residues: CASSLALGQGTKTEAFF. The CDR3 nucleotides are TGTGCCAGCAGCTTAGCGTTGGGACAGGGAACAAAAACTGAAGCTTTCTTT. The genes are TRBV7-9 and TRBJ1-1; 9 bases are shared with TRBD1. Germline V CDR1 and CDR2: SEHNR, FQNEAQ (reference sequence). The length of the CDR3 is 17 residues. J gave up 5 bases and V 0 bases, and 10 bases lay outside the gene matches.